One sample yielded the 4 T cell receptor beta chains listed below, sequenced in a study of control samples from healthy donors and cancer patients. This table comes from immunoSEQ multiplex PCR, and its TCRdb copy is limited to in-frame clones, with some not included. The sample holds tens of thousands of clones, 94% seen once. Sequenced: blood. These receptors all stem from a man under 40 in good health.

J is TRBJ1-2 and V is TRBV5-1; no firm D call. Germline CDR1 SGHRS, CDR2 YFSETQ. This CDR3 comprises 14 residues. V was cut by 2 bases and J by 1 base, with 9 bases left in between. CDR3 residues: CASSFGDYNYGYTF. CDR3 sequence (DNA): TGCGCCAGCAGCTTTGGGGATTATAACTATGGCTACACCTTC.

This chain connects TRBV18 to TRBJ1-1; maybe TRBD1 (5 bases). CDR1 and CDR2 from the germline V gene are KGHSH and LQKENI. CDR3 length equals 16 residues. The V and J ends lost 0 bases and 3 bases respectively, with 14 bases between them. As DNA, the CDR3 is TGTGCCAGCTCACCACCGGAGGGGCTAGGGTACACTGAAGCTTTCTTT. Amino acids: CASSPPEGLGYTEAFF.

The V gene is TRBV2, the J gene TRBJ1-2; possibly TRBD1 for D (5 bases). The CDR3 contains 14 residues. V lost 2 bases, J lost 7 bases, and 14 bases lay in between. Germline V CDR1 and CDR2: SNHLY, FYNNEI. This CDR3 is CASSERSGAGGYTF. The CDR3 bases are TGTGCCAGCAGTGAACGATCCGGGGCCGGTGGCTACACCTTC.

This clone was observed once. CDR3 DNA sequence: TGTGCCAGCAGTTACTATGGGGAGAACACTGAAGCTTTCTTT. This translates into CASSYYGENTEAFF. The chain combines TRBV6-5 with TRBJ1-1; D is unresolved. Trimming removed 1 base from V and 1 base from J, with 7 bases in between. The V gene's germline CDR1 is MNHEY and CDR2 SVGAGI. The CDR3 is 14 amino acids.